This T cell receptor (beta chain) was sequenced for a study of cytotoxic CD8 clonotypes in ibrutinib-treated CLL. Assay: immunoSEQ multiplex PCR; the TCRdb copy retains only in-frame clones and omits some. Altogether 30,000 to 50,000 clones are present, around 67% being singletons, with the ten largest covering less than 7.5%. This CDR3 spans 13 amino acids. Trimming left V 10 bases short and J 0 bases short, with 11 bases between. Looked up from germline, CDR1 is SGHDN and CDR2 is FVKESK. The material was PBMCs, obtained at disease progression, from a patient treated with ibrutinib. The chain uses TRBV14 and TRBJ2-3; weak D call: TRBD2 (6 bases). The TCR sequence derives from a human donor with chronic lymphocytic leukemia. CDR3 sequence (DNA): TGTGCCACCAGGGACTCAAGCACAGATACGCAGTATTTT. Its translation: CATRDSSTDTQYF. Looking up the rest from reference TRBV14 and TRBJ2-3 gives the full variable domain: EAGVTQFPSHSVIEKGQTVTLRCDPISGHDNLYWYRRVMGKEIKFLLHFVKESKQDESGMPNNRFLAERTGGTYSTLKVQPAELEDSGVYFCATRDSSTDTQYFGPGTRLTVL.